Shown below are 28 T cell receptor beta chains from a single sample sequenced in a study of response to subunit inactivated influenza vaccine. TCRdb called the RT-PCR reads again in MiXCR, with one record for every CDR3 protein. This sample has fewer than 800,000 distinct CDR3 sequences, with 15% to 17% found just once. Sequencing was performed on PBMCs from blood, taken 11 to 12 days after vaccination. Receptors were obtained from a man over 45 who received an inactivated influenza vaccine.

The chain joins TRBV9 to TRBJ2-3, with D perhaps matching TRBD1 or TRBD2 (5 bases each). The CDR3 extends over 17 amino acids. V lost 0 bases and J 3 bases, leaving 17 bases between the germline ends. Looked up from germline, CDR1 is SGDLS and CDR2 is YYNGEE. The CDR3 coding sequence is TGTGCCAGCAGCGTAGGAGGAGACACGTGGGGGACAGATACGCAGTATTTT. It translates to CASSVGGDTWGTDTQYF.

There are a few counts of this clonotype. V usage is TRBV7-8 and J usage is TRBJ2-1; weak D call: TRBD2 (6 bases). Germline CDR1 reads SGHVS; CDR2 reads FQNEAQ. The CDR3 has 15 residues. V was clipped by 3 bases and J by 4 bases, with 13 bases between them. The CDR3 region is CASSFLTSIYNEQFF. The CDR3 DNA reads as TGTGCCAGCAGCTTTCTGACTAGTATTTACAATGAGCAGTTCTTC.

This clonotype was seen at least ten times. This rearrangement joins TRBV12-3 or TRBV12-4 to TRBJ2-5; D might be TRBD2 (5 bases). The V end was cut by 5 bases, the J end by 3 bases, with 16 bases between. CDR3 length: 15 amino acids. The CDR3: CASSPDFFREETQYF. CDR3 bases: TGTGCCAGCAGTCCGGACTTTTTTCGGGAAGAGACCCAGTACTTC.

This clonotype was seen ten or more times. The CDR3 bases are TGTGCCAGCAGTCCTACAGCAATAGGGACCCAGTACTTC. Translated, it gives CASSPTAIGTQYF. This chain joins TRBV12-3 or TRBV12-4 and TRBJ2-5, with D hard to call. V lost 5 bases and J lost 7, with 14 bases in between. This CDR3 contains 13 residues.

The V gene is TRBV20-1, the J gene TRBJ2-1; D possibly corresponds to TRBD2 (5 bases). The V and J ends lost 3 bases and 0 bases respectively, with 12 bases between them. Germline V lookup: CDR1 DFQATT, CDR2 SNEGSKA (reference sequence). This CDR3 comprises 15 residues. The CDR3 bases are TGCAGTGCTAGGGGTTTAGCGCACTCCTACAATGAGCAGTTCTTC. Protein product: CSARGLAHSYNEQFF.

In this sample, this clonotype turned up a few times. The chain carries TRBV12-3 or TRBV12-4 and TRBJ2-3, with D perhaps being TRBD1 or TRBD2 (7 bases each). This CDR3 has 16 residues. V was shortened by 6 bases and J by 2 bases, with 18 bases between the two germline ends. DNA of the CDR3: TGTGCCAGCAGGCCAGGGGGGGCTCCTTACACAGATACGCAGTATTTT. Translated: CASRPGGAPYTDTQYF.

The V gene is TRBV6-5, the J gene TRBJ1-6; D remains unclear. V was cut by 2 bases and J by 9 bases, with 11 bases left in between. CDR1 and CDR2 (germline): MNHEY, SVGAGI. This CDR3 contains 14 residues. CDR3 amino acids: CASSYEGVGSPLHF. CDR3 nucleotides: TGTGCCAGCAGTTACGAGGGTGTGGGTTCACCCCTCCACTTT.

The chain combines TRBV5-1 with TRBJ2-5; the match to TRBD2 covers 8 bases. After removal of 0 bases from V and 0 bases from J, the junction contained 4 bases not matched to a gene. Per germline, CDR1 SGHRS and CDR2 YFSETQ. The CDR3 is 16 residues long. The DNA for the CDR3 is TGCGCCAGCAGCTTGGCCTCTAGCGGGCACCAAGAGACCCAGTACTTC. As protein: CASSLASSGHQETQYF.

There are a few counts of this clonotype. This chain uses TRBV2 with TRBJ2-7; the D gene is possibly TRBD2 (7 bases). The germline V and J ends were trimmed by 6 bases and 1 base, with 16 bases remaining between them. Germline V gene data show CDR1 as SNHLY and CDR2 as FYNNEI. This CDR3 is built from 15 residues. DNA of the CDR3: TGTGCCAGCAGGGGGGCGGGGAGGGGATCCTACGAGCAGTACTTC. Translating it yields CASRGAGRGSYEQYF.

This clonotype was found a few times. V gene TRBV4-3 combines with J gene TRBJ2-3, with D possibly being TRBD1 (6 bases). This CDR3 has 16 amino acids. Per germline, CDR1 LGHNA and CDR2 YSLEER. Between the trimmed V and J ends, which lost 1 base and 0 bases, there was a span of 11 bases. CDR3 DNA: TGCGCCAGCAGCCAAGGCGCAGGGGCTAGCACAGATACGCAGTATTTT. This translates into CASSQGAGASTDTQYF.

This clonotype was found many times. This chain connects TRBV7-2 to TRBJ1-5, with TRBD1 identical over 11 bases. This CDR3 is built from 15 residues. CDR1 and CDR2 (germline): SGHTA, FQGNSA. The junction had 7 bases not matched to a gene; V was cut back by 5 bases and J by 7 bases. Here the CDR3 DNA reads TGTGCCAGCAGCCCGGACAGGGGGCGGGAGCAGCCCCAGCATTTT. Translating gives CASSPDRGREQPQHF.

The rearrangement links TRBV29-1 to TRBJ2-1; 11 bases are a match to TRBD2. The CDR3 covers 13 residues. The V gene end was trimmed by 4 bases and the J gene end by 10 bases; junction bases not matched to a gene: 6. From germline, CDR1 is SQVTM and CDR2 ANQGSEA. Here the CDR3 DNA reads TGCAGCGTTGGTAGCGGGGGGGTTAGGGAGCAGTTCTTC. Encoded protein: CSVGSGGVREQFF.

This clonotype has a count of ten or more. The chain carries TRBV11-2 and TRBJ2-3; 11 bases are shared with TRBD2. Per germline, CDR1 SGHAT and CDR2 FQNNGV. The CDR3 loop spans 16 amino acids. With V trimmed by 5 bases and J by 0 bases, 4 bases remained unmatched. CDR3 region: CASSVSGRVSTDTQYF. The CDR3 coding sequence is TGTGCCAGCAGCGTTAGCGGGAGGGTGAGCACAGATACGCAGTATTTT.

The V and J genes are TRBV9 and TRBJ2-3; 8 positions agree with TRBD2. Germline CDR1 reads SGDLS; CDR2 reads YYNGEE. The CDR3 contains 15 residues. The junction had 4 bases not matched to a gene; V was cut back by 0 bases and J by 4 bases. As DNA, the CDR3 is TGTGCCAGCAGCGTAGTCGGGAGGGTGGCAGATACGCAGTATTTT. Its protein is CASSVVGRVADTQYF.

This clonotype was detected a few times. This chain links TRBV20-1 with TRBJ1-6, with a weak D call TRBD1 (5 bases). Germline CDR1 reads DFQATT; CDR2 reads SNEGSKA (reference sequence). This CDR3 is built from 13 residues. V lost 3 bases and J lost 9, with 12 bases in between. The CDR3 nucleotides read TGCAGTGCTAGTATCCAGGGCTCTTCACCCCTCCACTTT. This translates into CSASIQGSSPLHF.

This clonotype was seen a few times. The chain combines TRBV12-5 with TRBJ2-2; D is tentatively TRBD1 or TRBD2 (5 bases each). This CDR3 has 18 residues. CDR1 and CDR2 (germline): LGHNT, FRNRAP. V was cut by 1 base and J by 2 bases, with 17 bases left in between. The CDR3 nucleotides are TGTGCTAGTGGTTTGGGGGACCCCGGACCCTTTAACACCGGGGAGCTGTTTTTT. Translating it yields CASGLGDPGPFNTGELFF.

V and J are TRBV29-1 and TRBJ1-4; tentative D call: TRBD1 (5 bases). The V and J ends lost 2 bases and 7 bases respectively, with 11 bases between them. Germline V lookup: CDR1 SQVTM, CDR2 ANQGSEA. This CDR3 contains 13 residues. The CDR3 DNA sequence: TGCAGCGTTGAAACGGGGCGTGGTGAAAAACTGTTTTTT. As protein: CSVETGRGEKLFF.

This clonotype was picked up many times. This chain links TRBV5-1 with TRBJ1-2; no clear D. With 0 bases removed from V and 3 bases from J, the gap between germline ends came to 6 bases. Germline V gene lookup returns CDR1 SGHRS and CDR2 YFSETQ. The CDR3 contains 13 residues. CDR3 in DNA: TGCGCCAGCAGCTTGGATCCAGACTATGGCTACACCTTC. Translated: CASSLDPDYGYTF.

This clonotype was seen a few times. The chain combines TRBV28 with TRBJ1-1; D is uncertain. This CDR3 is 17 amino acids long. V gave up 2 bases and J gave up 1 base, with 17 bases separating them. Germline CDR1 reads MDHEN; CDR2 reads SYDVKM. The CDR3 is CASSLDVVSPGNTEAFF. CDR3 nucleotide sequence: TGTGCCAGCAGTTTAGATGTCGTATCGCCGGGGAACACTGAAGCTTTCTTT.

The rearrangement joins TRBV10-3 to TRBJ2-1; D is perhaps TRBD2 (5 bases). This CDR3 is built from 15 residues. Germline CDR1 and CDR2: ENHRY and SYGVKD. V was clipped by 8 bases and J by 0 bases, with 14 bases between them. CDR3 amino acids: CAIGDPGGSYNEQFF. In DNA, the CDR3 is TGTGCCATCGGGGATCCAGGAGGCTCCTACAATGAGCAGTTCTTC.

The chain employs TRBV6-1 and TRBJ2-3; TRBD2 agrees at 9 bases. Germline-derived CDR1 and CDR2 are MNHNS and SASEGT. This CDR3 has 16 residues. The junction had 12 bases not matched to a gene; V was cut back by 5 bases and J by 6 bases. The CDR3 bases are TGTGCCAGCAGTCCCGGAGTAGCGGGAGTTTCGGATACGCAGTATTTT. Amino acid sequence: CASSPGVAGVSDTQYF.

A few counts support this clonotype. The rearrangement uses TRBV4-1 and TRBJ2-2; perhaps D is TRBD1 or TRBD2 (5 bases each). From germline, CDR1 is MGHRA and CDR2 YSYEKL. The CDR3 runs to 19 residues. The V end lost 3 bases, the J end lost 0 bases, and 20 bases lay between the germline ends. CDR3 nucleotide sequence: TGCGCCAGCAGCCACCAACTCCGGGGACCTAGGACGAACACCGGGGAGCTGTTTTTT. This encodes CASSHQLRGPRTNTGELFF.

This clonotype was observed a handful of times. The gene calls are TRBV7-2 and TRBJ2-5; D is uncertain. This CDR3 comprises 14 residues. The germline V gene has CDR1 SGHTA and CDR2 FQGNSA. The germline V and J ends were trimmed by 2 bases and 1 base, with 8 bases remaining between them. In DNA, the CDR3 is TGTGCCAGCAGCTTATCGTGGGCCCAAGAGACCCAGTACTTC. Translating it yields CASSLSWAQETQYF.

A few counts support this clonotype. The J gene is TRBJ2-3, the V gene TRBV9, with unresolved D. In germline, CDR1 is SGDLS, CDR2 YYNGEE. The CDR3 has 16 amino acids. V lost 4 bases and J 2 bases, leaving 17 bases between the germline ends. CDR3 amino acids: CASSLSAVPPTDTQYF. CDR3 sequence (DNA): TGTGCCAGCAGCCTTTCGGCGGTACCACCCACAGATACGCAGTATTTT.

The chain joins TRBV30 to TRBJ2-7; D gene unclear. Trimming cost V 2 bases and J 0 bases, with 5 bases left between them. The CDR3 length is 12 residues. The V gene's germline CDR1 is GTSNPN and CDR2 SVGIG (reference sequence). CDR3 nucleotide sequence: TGTGCCTGGAGTAGTAGCTCCTACGAGCAGTACTTC. Translation: CAWSSSSYEQYF.

This chain uses TRBV12-3 or TRBV12-4 with TRBJ1-6; D remains ambiguous. This CDR3 region has 15 residues. Trimming removed 1 base at V and 5 bases at J, with 9 bases between. CDR3 sequence (DNA): TGTGCCAGCAGTTTAGTGGAGAGGGATAATTCACCCCTCCACTTT. It specifies CASSLVERDNSPLHF.

The V call is TRBV7-2, the J call TRBJ1-5, with D perhaps matching TRBD1 (5 bases). V gave up 5 bases and J gave up 6 bases, with 14 bases separating them. Germline CDR1 is SGHTA and CDR2 is FQGNSA. The CDR3 covers 14 residues. CDR3 sequence: CASSAGWLGQPQHF. The CDR3 DNA sequence: TGTGCCAGCAGCGCAGGGTGGTTAGGTCAGCCCCAGCATTTT. The full variable domain, with the rest looked up from reference TRBV7-2 and TRBJ1-5, is GAGVSQSPSNKVTEKGKDVELRCDPISGHTALYWYRQSLGQGLEFLIYFQGNSAPDKSGLPSDRFSAERTGGSVSTLTIQRTQQEDSAVYLCASSAGWLGQPQHFGDGTRLSIL.

The table lists this clonotype with many counts. DNA for the CDR3: TGTGCCAGCAGTCCGATTCACAATGAGCAGTTCTTC. The encoded protein is CASSPIHNEQFF. This chain uses TRBV28 with TRBJ2-1; D uncertain. V dropped 5 bases and J dropped 5 bases, with 7 bases sitting between them. The germline V gene has CDR1 MDHEN and CDR2 SYDVKM. The CDR3 contains 12 residues.